This T cell receptor beta chain is from a study of cytomegalovirus exposure and HLA in healthy donors. Trimming cost V 3 bases and J 5 bases, with 8 bases left between them. Germline CDR1 reads LNHNV; CDR2 reads YYDKDF (reference sequence). This CDR3 region has 13 residues. This PCR relied on a set of 60 Vbeta primers and 13 Jbeta primers. Clones were read by immunoSEQ multiplex PCR, and TCRdb kept only the in-frame ones, dropping some. The sample has roughly 160,000 clones; more than 80% are singletons. V gene TRBV15 combines with J gene TRBJ1-5; D is possibly TRBD1 (6 bases). The sequencing input was PBMCs. The receptor's source is a woman in her fifties or sixties in good health and CMV-seronegative. The CDR3 sequence is CATSRDSDQPQHF. DNA for the CDR3: TGTGCCACCAGCAGGGACAGTGATCAGCCCCAGCATTTT. The full variable domain, completed using reference TRBV15 and TRBJ1-5, is DAMVIQNPRYQVTQFGKPVTLSCSQTLNHNVMYWYQQKSSQAPKLLFHYYDKDFNNEADTPDNFQSRRPNTSFCFLDIRSPGLGDTAMYLCATSRDSDQPQHFGDGTRLSIL.